The 27 T cell receptor beta chains presented below share a single source sample, sequenced in a study of beta chain features in type 1 diabetes. Of the isolated RNA, all was reverse transcribed, and so the sequenced material was expressed TCRB transcripts. Repertoires were generated with immunoSEQ multiplex PCR, while TCRdb's copy carries only in-frame clones and drops some. Of about 340,000 clones in the sample, roughly 8% were seen once. The specimen sequenced was central memory CD4+ T cells from blood. The receptors were gathered from a young woman in good health.

This clone was found a few times. The J gene is TRBJ2-1, the V gene TRBV2, with TRBD1 matching over 7 bases. Looked up from germline, CDR1 is SNHLY and CDR2 is FYNNEI. J was trimmed by 6 bases and V by 7 bases; bases with no gene match: 6. The CDR3 runs to 13 residues. CDR3 nucleotide sequence: TGTGCCAGCACCCAATGGGACAGCAATGAGCAGTTCTTC. Residues: CASTQWDSNEQFF.

This clone was seen only a few times. The rearrangement joins TRBV7-2 to TRBJ1-1; the D gene is possibly TRBD1 (5 bases). Trimming took 4 bases from V and 5 from J, leaving 11 bases between them. This CDR3 is 13 amino acids long. Germline CDR1 is SGHTA and CDR2 is FQGNSA. CDR3: CASSSRGGTEAFF. CDR3 coding DNA: TGTGCCAGCAGCTCCCGGGGGGGGACTGAAGCTTTCTTT.

The chain has TRBV6-6 and TRBJ2-5, with no clear D. The germline V gene encodes CDR1 MNHNY and CDR2 SVGAGI (reference sequence). V lost 6 bases and J lost 5, with 7 bases in between. CDR3 length: 11 amino acids. In DNA form, the CDR3 reads TGTGCCAGCAGGTCGTACGAGACCCAGTACTTC. Translating it yields CASRSYETQYF.

Written as DNA, the CDR3 is TGTGCCATCAGTTCCCCCCGGGACAGGGGGTATAGCGAGACCCAGTACTTC. It codes for CAISSPRDRGYSETQYF. This chain connects TRBV10-3 to TRBJ2-5; TRBD1 matches at 11 bases. Germline V lookup: CDR1 ENHRY, CDR2 SYGVKD. V gave up 5 bases and J gave up 5 bases; unmatched junction bases: 13. CDR3 length: 17 residues.

The rearrangement joins TRBV6-5 to TRBJ1-3, with 11 bases identical to TRBD1. The CDR3 spans 16 residues. Germline assignment: CDR1 MNHEY and CDR2 SVGAGI. Trimming took 2 bases from V and 2 from J; bases not matched to a gene: 2. CDR3 in DNA: TGTGCCAGCAGTTACAAGGGACAGGGGGCTGGAAACACCATATATTTT. Translation gives CASSYKGQGAGNTIYF.

The sample holds a few counts of this clone. The rearrangement joins TRBV28 to TRBJ2-5; TRBD2 matches 12 bases. V gave up 4 bases and J gave up 5 bases; unmatched junction bases: 5. Germline lookup yields CDR1 MDHEN and CDR2 SYDVKM. This CDR3 is built from 15 residues. The CDR3 DNA reads TGTGCCAGCAGTTCAGGACTAGCGGGACGGGAGACCCAGTACTTC. It yields the protein CASSSGLAGRETQYF. Drawing the rest from reference TRBV28 and TRBJ2-5, the complete variable domain is DVKVTQSSRYLVKRTGEKVFLECVQDMDHENMFWYRQDPGLGLRLIYFSYDVKMKEKGDIPEGYSVSREKKERFSLILESASTNQTSMYLCASSSGLAGRETQYFGPGTRLLVL.

This clone occurred many times. The chain recombines TRBV7-2 with TRBJ1-2; D not resolved. The CDR3 has 13 amino acids. Germline values: CDR1 SGHTA, CDR2 FQGNSA. Between the trimmed V and J ends, which lost 4 bases and 6 bases, there was a span of 12 bases. The CDR3 sequence: CASSYSPQDGYTF. The CDR3, as DNA: TGTGCCAGCAGCTACTCACCCCAGGATGGCTACACCTTC.

The chain recombines TRBV27 with TRBJ1-5; D possibly corresponds to TRBD1 (5 bases). V lost 6 bases and J lost 0, with 12 bases in between. CDR1 is MNHEY and CDR2 is SMNVEV in the germline V gene (reference sequence). CDR3 length: 15 amino acids. CDR3 residues: CASRSAGVSNQPQHF. The CDR3 bases are TGTGCCAGCAGGAGCGCGGGGGTTAGCAATCAGCCCCAGCATTTT.

This clone was observed a handful of times. The chain has TRBV5-1 and TRBJ1-3, with D maybe TRBD1 (6 bases). This CDR3 is built from 15 residues. V dropped 4 bases and J dropped 0 bases, with 11 bases sitting between them. The V gene's germline CDR1 is SGHRS and CDR2 YFSETQ. The CDR3 here is CASSPGEPSGNTIYF. The CDR3 nucleotides read TGCGCCAGCAGCCCAGGGGAACCCTCTGGAAACACCATATATTTT.

In this sample, this clone turned up a few times. The gene calls are TRBV7-2 and TRBJ2-5, with D possibly matching TRBD2 (6 bases). The CDR3 contains 15 residues. CDR1 is SGHTA and CDR2 is FQGNSA in the germline V gene. V lost 3 bases and J lost 4, with 15 bases in between. CDR3 region: CASSLDLAGPETQYF. In DNA, the CDR3 is TGTGCCAGCAGCTTGGATCTGGCGGGACCAGAGACCCAGTACTTC.

V usage is TRBV7-3 and J usage is TRBJ2-1; D possibly corresponds to TRBD2 (6 bases). Germline V gene lookup returns CDR1 SGHTA and CDR2 FQGTGA. The CDR3 extends over 15 amino acids. V lost 5 bases and J 0 bases, leaving 11 bases between the germline ends. The CDR3 sequence: CASSPGSGSYNEQFF. In DNA form, the CDR3 reads TGTGCCAGCAGCCCTGGTAGCGGCTCCTACAATGAGCAGTTCTTC. Full variable domain (missing parts from reference TRBV7-3 and TRBJ2-1): GAGVSQTPSNKVTEKGKYVELRCDPISGHTALYWYRQSLGQGPEFLIYFQGTGAADDSGLPNDRFFAVRPEGSVSTLKIQRTERGDSAVYLCASSPGSGSYNEQFFGPGTRLTVL.

J is TRBJ2-7 and V is TRBV15; D gene ambiguous. Per the germline V gene, CDR1 is LNHNV and CDR2 is YYDKDF (reference sequence). V lost 0 bases and J lost 6, with 6 bases in between. The CDR3 length is 12 residues. The CDR3 here is CATSRDRFEQYF. DNA of the CDR3: TGTGCCACCAGCAGAGATAGGTTCGAGCAGTACTTC.

This chain's CDR3 is CAIKSGTTQETQYF. CDR3 nucleotides: TGTGCCATCAAGTCGGGGACAACACAAGAGACCCAGTACTTC. The chain couples TRBV6-5 to TRBJ2-5; weak D call: TRBD1 (6 bases). The CDR3 contains 14 residues. V was clipped by 10 bases and J by 2 bases, with 17 bases between them. The germline V gene encodes CDR1 MNHEY and CDR2 SVGAGI.

The rearrangement links TRBV11-3 to TRBJ2-3; 8 bases agree with TRBD2. The CDR3 sequence is 20 residues long. Germline V gene sequence: CDR1 SGHNT, CDR2 YENEEA. J gave up 7 bases and V 0 bases, and 21 bases lay outside the gene matches. This CDR3 is CASSLDGALAGMILGNTQYF. CDR3 DNA sequence: TGTGCCAGCAGCTTAGATGGAGCATTAGCGGGAATGATACTCGGAAATACGCAGTATTTT.

In this sample, this clone turned up many times. This CDR3 is CASSHQGENTEAFF. The CDR3 bases are TGTGCCAGCAGCCACCAGGGAGAGAACACTGAAGCTTTCTTT. The chain links TRBV11-3 to TRBJ1-1; D might be TRBD1 (5 bases). Between the trimmed V and J ends, which lost 5 bases and 1 base, there was a span of 11 bases. This CDR3 is 14 amino acids long. CDR1 and CDR2 (germline): SGHNT, YENEEA.

As concerns this clone: This likely traces to a read error, being one base from a far larger clone. The rearrangement links TRBV4-2 to TRBJ2-3; TRBD2 matches at 9 bases. The germline gives CDR1 LGHNA, CDR2 YNFKEQ. Trimming removed 4 bases from V and 2 bases from J; junction bases left unmatched: 1. The CDR3 is made up of 14 amino acids. CDR3 sequence reads: CASSPSGDTDTQYF. CDR3 in DNA: TGTGCCAGCAGCCCTAGCGGGGACACAGATACGCAGTATTTT.

The gene calls are TRBV5-1 and TRBJ2-3, with 16 bases aligning to TRBD2. CDR1 and CDR2 from the germline V gene are SGHRS and YFSETQ. J gave up 11 bases and V 0 bases, and 6 bases lay outside the gene matches. The CDR3 spans 16 residues. CDR3 coding DNA: TGCGCCAGCAGCTTGGATGGGACTAGCGGGAGGGCAGGGCAGTATTTT. This codes for CASSLDGTSGRAGQYF. The full variable domain, rest sourced from reference TRBV5-1 and TRBJ2-3, is KAGVTQTPRYLIKTRGQQVTLSCSPISGHRSVSWYQQTPGQGLQFLFEYFSETQRNKGNFPGRFSGRQFSNSRSEMNVSTLELGDSALYLCASSLDGTSGRAGQYFGPGTRLTVL.

This clone was seen a handful of times. V gene TRBV11-2 combines with J gene TRBJ2-5; TRBD2 matches 7 bases. J was trimmed by 5 bases and V by 3 bases; bases with no gene match: 12. This CDR3 is built from 16 residues. Per germline, CDR1 SGHAT and CDR2 FQNNGV. Written as DNA, the CDR3 is TGTGCCAGCAGCTTTAGTGTCGGGAGCGGGACGGAGACCCAGTACTTC. It specifies CASSFSVGSGTETQYF.

This clone was counted between two and nine times. V and J are TRBV7-2 and TRBJ2-3; tentative D call: TRBD2 (6 bases). V was clipped by 5 bases and J by 3 bases, with 6 bases between them. Germline V gene sequence: CDR1 SGHTA, CDR2 FQGNSA. CDR3 length: 12 amino acids. CDR3 protein: CASSRETDTQYF. CDR3 coding DNA: TGTGCCAGCAGCCGGGAGACAGATACGCAGTATTTT.

Only a few counts were recorded for this clone. This chain connects TRBV5-4 to TRBJ2-5, with D perhaps given as TRBD1 or TRBD2 (5 bases each). The germline V gene encodes CDR1 SGHNT and CDR2 YYREEE (reference sequence). CDR3 length: 15 residues. V lost 3 bases to trimming and J lost 3 bases, with 15 bases between them. This CDR3 is CASSSLPGPEETQYF. The CDR3, as DNA: TGTGCCAGCAGCTCTCTCCCGGGACCGGAAGAGACCCAGTACTTC.

V and J are TRBV5-1 and TRBJ2-5; D is uncertain. Germline CDR1 is SGHRS and CDR2 is YFSETQ. Trimming pared 1 base from V and 0 bases from J, leaving 10 bases between. This CDR3 comprises 15 residues. The CDR3 DNA follows: TGCGCCAGCAGCTTGTCAGGACGGCACCAAGAGACCCAGTACTTC. Amino acids: CASSLSGRHQETQYF.

Turning to this clone: This sample includes further DNA sequences coding for the same CDR3. The chain joins TRBV4-3 to TRBJ2-5; D may be TRBD1 or TRBD2 (5 bases each). This CDR3 spans 16 amino acids. Trimming took off 0 bases at V and 2 bases at J, with 13 bases between the two ends. The germline CDR1 and CDR2 sequences are LGHNA and YSLEER. CDR3 DNA sequence: TGCGCCAGCAGCCAAGATATACGGGGCGGACAAGAGACCCAGTACTTC. Residues: CASSQDIRGGQETQYF.

This clone occurred a few times. V and J are TRBV27 and TRBJ2-2; 12 positions match TRBD2. The junction had 11 bases not matched to a gene; V was cut back by 8 bases and J by 7 bases. Germline V lookup: CDR1 MNHEY, CDR2 SMNVEV (reference sequence). The CDR3 is made up of 16 amino acids. The CDR3 nucleotides are TGTGCCAGCGGGCGAAGGCTAGCGGGAGGGAGCGGGGAGCTGTTTTTT. Amino acids: CASGRRLAGGSGELFF.

The sample holds a few counts of this clone. V gene TRBV5-8 combines with J gene TRBJ1-4; 9 positions match TRBD1. V gave up 4 bases and J gave up 8 bases; unmatched junction bases: 12. Germline V CDR1 and CDR2: SGHTS, YDEGEE. CDR3 length equals 16 residues. CDR3 DNA: TGTGCCAGCAGCGGCCTAAGGGACAGGGTTGGCGAAAAACTGTTTTTT. Encoded protein: CASSGLRDRVGEKLFF.

This clone occurred many times. This rearrangement joins TRBV28 to TRBJ2-3, with D possibly matching TRBD1 (6 bases). Germline loops: CDR1 MDHEN, CDR2 SYDVKM. V lost 6 bases and J 2 bases, leaving 12 bases between the germline ends. This CDR3 comprises 14 residues. CDR3 sequence: CASRSTGNTDTQYF. For the CDR3, the DNA is TGTGCCAGCAGGAGTACAGGGAACACAGATACGCAGTATTTT.

This clone was detected only a few times. The J gene is TRBJ2-3, the V gene TRBV5-4; 9 bases are a match to TRBD2. This CDR3 spans 16 amino acids. Germline-derived CDR1 and CDR2 are SGHNT and YYREEE (reference sequence). V lost 3 bases and J lost 2; bases outside the gene matches: 7. CDR3 sequence (DNA): TGTGCCAGCAGCTCCGGGACTAGCTGGTACACAGATACGCAGTATTTT. The encoded protein is CASSSGTSWYTDTQYF. Supplemented by reference TRBV5-4 and TRBJ2-3, the full variable domain reads ETGVTQSPTHLIKTRGQQVTLRCSSQSGHNTVSWYQQALGQGPQFIFQYYREEENGRGNFPPRFSGLQFPNYSSELNVNALELDDSALYLCASSSGTSWYTDTQYFGPGTRLTVL.

The genes are TRBV11-2 and TRBJ2-3, with 7 nucleotides matching TRBD1. The CDR3 has 15 residues. Losses at the gene ends were 3 bases for V and 4 bases for J; bases not matched to a gene: 7. Germline values: CDR1 SGHAT, CDR2 FQNNGV. The CDR3 loop reads CASSFRQGKSDTQYF. The CDR3 DNA reads as TGTGCCAGCAGCTTTCGACAGGGAAAATCAGATACGCAGTATTTT.